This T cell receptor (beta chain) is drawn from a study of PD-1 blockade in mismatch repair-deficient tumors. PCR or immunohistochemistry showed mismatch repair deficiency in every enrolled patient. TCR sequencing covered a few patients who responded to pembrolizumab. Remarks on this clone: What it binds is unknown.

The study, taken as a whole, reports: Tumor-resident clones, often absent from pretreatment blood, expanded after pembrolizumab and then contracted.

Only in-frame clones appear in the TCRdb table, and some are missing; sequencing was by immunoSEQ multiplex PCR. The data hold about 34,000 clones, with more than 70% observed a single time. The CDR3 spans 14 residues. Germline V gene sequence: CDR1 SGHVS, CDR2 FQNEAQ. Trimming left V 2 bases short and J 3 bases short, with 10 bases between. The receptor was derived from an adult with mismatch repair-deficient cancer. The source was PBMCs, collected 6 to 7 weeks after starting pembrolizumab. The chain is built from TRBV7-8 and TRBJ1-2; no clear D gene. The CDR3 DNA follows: TGTGCCAGCAGCTTATTGGTCGAGCACTATGGCTACACCTTC. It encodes CASSLLVEHYGYTF.